The rows below give T cell receptor beta chains drawn from one sample of a study of regulatory and conventional T cells in RAG deficiency. Using immunoSEQ multiplex PCR, the repertoire was profiled, and TCRdb retains in-frame clones only, with some absent. The sample lists approximately 46,000 clones; around 90% were seen once. The same data also contributed to another study, on regulatory T cells.

Sequences were obtained from CD4+ effector T cells sorted from blood. These receptors all stem from a human donor in good health. CDR3s include the opening cysteine and the closing phenylalanine or tryptophan. The order of the fields is CDR3 DNA, CDR3 protein, V gene, clone size, J gene, D gene. The D gene is left open where the match is weak. Clone size, where shown, is once, few, many, or a class for clones that have expanded.

DNA: TGTGCCAGCTCACCTATCTCGGTCACAACCCCGAACACTGAAGCTTTCTTT
CDR3: CASSPISVTTPNTEAFF
V: TRBV18
size: -
J: TRBJ1-1
D: -

DNA: TGTGCCAGCTCACCATCCCAGTTCTCCCAGAACACTGAAGCTTTCTTT
CDR3: CASSPSQFSQNTEAFF
V: TRBV18
size: -
J: TRBJ1-1
D: -

DNA: TGTGCCAGCGGGACAGGTCCATCCTACGAGCAGTACTTC
CDR3: CASGTGPSYEQYF
V: TRBV6-6
size: -
J: TRBJ2-7
D: TRBD1

DNA: TGTGCCAGCAGTTTGTCAACAAACGGGGGCTACACCTTC
CDR3: CASSLSTNGGYTF
V: TRBV27
size: once
J: TRBJ1-2
D: -

DNA: TGTGCCAGCAGTTACTCGCGCGGGGGGGACAATGAGCAGTTCTTC
CDR3: CASSYSRGGDNEQFF
V: TRBV6-6
size: -
J: TRBJ2-1
D: TRBD2

DNA: TGTGCCAGCAGTTTAGGGACCCCAGGGTCGGGCTACACCTTC
CDR3: CASSLGTPGSGYTF
V: TRBV28
size: once
J: TRBJ1-2
D: -

DNA: TGCGCCAGCAGCCAAGATAAACTCGGGACGGGAGAGACCCAGTACTTC
CDR3: CASSQDKLGTGETQYF
V: TRBV4-1
size: -
J: TRBJ2-5
D: -

DNA: TGTGCCACCAGCAGAGGGACAGGGGGGGAGAAGTACCAAGAGACCCAGTACTTC
CDR3: CATSRGTGGEKYQETQYF
V: TRBV15
size: -
J: TRBJ2-5
D: TRBD1

DNA: TGTGCCAGCAGCAACCGGTACAAAAGATGGGGTGAAAAACTGTTTTTT
CDR3: CASSNRYKRWGEKLFF
V: TRBV5-6
size: -
J: TRBJ1-4
D: -

DNA: TGTGCCAGCAGGGGTAGACAGAGCTACGAGCAGTACTTC
CDR3: CASRGRQSYEQYF
V: TRBV28
size: -
J: TRBJ2-7
D: -

DNA: TGTGCCAGCAGCACCGACAGCCCACACTCTGGAAACACCATATATTTT
CDR3: CASSTDSPHSGNTIYF
V: TRBV2
size: -
J: TRBJ1-3
D: -

DNA: TGTGCCAGCAGTGGCGGACAGGGGGCGGGCTACACCTTC
CDR3: CASSGGQGAGYTF
V: TRBV5-6
size: -
J: TRBJ1-2
D: TRBD1

DNA: TGCAGCGTTGTCCCCGCGGGGGTCACAGATACGCAGTATTTT
CDR3: CSVVPAGVTDTQYF
V: TRBV29-1
size: -
J: TRBJ2-3
D: TRBD2

DNA: TGTGCCAGCAGCTTAGCCGGGACAGGGGGCTATGGCTACACCTTC
CDR3: CASSLAGTGGYGYTF
V: TRBV7-9
size: -
J: TRBJ1-2
D: TRBD1

DNA: TGTGCCAGTAGCGCCGGGACAGGGTCCTCCTACGAGCAGTACTTC
CDR3: CASSAGTGSSYEQYF
V: TRBV19
size: -
J: TRBJ2-7
D: TRBD1

DNA: TGTGCCAGCAAGGGACAGGGGAACGAGCAGTACTTC
CDR3: CASKGQGNEQYF
V: TRBV9
size: few
J: TRBJ2-7
D: TRBD1

DNA: TGTGCCAGCAGTGAACCAAGAGAGGACACTGAAGCTTTCTTT
CDR3: CASSEPREDTEAFF
V: TRBV6-1
size: -
J: TRBJ1-1
D: -

DNA: TGTGCCAGCAGTTATGACGGACGCTACGAGCAGTACTTC
CDR3: CASSYDGRYEQYF
V: TRBV6-5
size: -
J: TRBJ2-7
D: -

DNA: TGTGCCAGCAGCTTGCAGGGGCGGAACTATGGCTACACCTTC
CDR3: CASSLQGRNYGYTF
V: TRBV5-8
size: -
J: TRBJ1-2
D: -

DNA: TGTGCCAGCACTGCTGCCGTGAACACTGAAGCTTTCTTT
CDR3: CASTAAVNTEAFF
V: TRBV11-2
size: -
J: TRBJ1-1
D: -

DNA: TGTGCCATCAGTAGTCAGTCCTATGGCTACACCTTC
CDR3: CAISSQSYGYTF
V: TRBV10-3
size: once
J: TRBJ1-2
D: -

DNA: TGTGCCAGCTCAGGGGGACTCTCTGGGGCCAACGTCCTGACTTTC
CDR3: CASSGGLSGANVLTF
V: TRBV18
size: -
J: TRBJ2-6
D: -

DNA: TGTGCCAGCAGCCCTACGCCACTCCGGTCCTACGAGCAGTACTTC
CDR3: CASSPTPLRSYEQYF
V: TRBV5-4
size: -
J: TRBJ2-7
D: -

DNA: TGTGCCAGCAGCCTACCTGGCAGAAACTATGGCTACACCTTC
CDR3: CASSLPGRNYGYTF
V: TRBV11-2
size: -
J: TRBJ1-2
D: -

DNA: TGTGCCAGCAGCCAAGATAGGCGCTACGAGCAGTACTTC
CDR3: CASSQDRRYEQYF
V: TRBV14
size: -
J: TRBJ2-7
D: -

DNA: TGTGCCAGCAGTTTATCTGGGGTTGGGGAGACCCAGTACTTC
CDR3: CASSLSGVGETQYF
V: TRBV27
size: -
J: TRBJ2-5
D: -

DNA: TGTGCCAGCAGTGAATCCAGAAGCAATCAGCCCCAGCATTTT
CDR3: CASSESRSNQPQHF
V: TRBV2
size: -
J: TRBJ1-5
D: -

DNA: TGCAGCGTTGTTAGCGTAAGGAACACTGAAGCTTTCTTT
CDR3: CSVVSVRNTEAFF
V: TRBV29-1
size: -
J: TRBJ1-1
D: -

DNA: TGTGCCAGTAGTTCTCAGATGTACAATGAGCAGTTCTTC
CDR3: CASSSQMYNEQFF
V: TRBV19
size: -
J: TRBJ2-1
D: -

DNA: TGCGCCAGCAGCCGAGGTGGTTACTCCTACAATGAGCAGTTCTTC
CDR3: CASSRGGYSYNEQFF
V: TRBV5-1
size: -
J: TRBJ2-1
D: -

DNA: TGTGCCAGCAGTTACTCGGGTGCCACGGCTTTCTTT
CDR3: CASSYSGATAFF
V: TRBV6-5
size: -
J: TRBJ1-1
D: -

DNA: TGTGCCTGGAGGGAGCGGGGACGCACAGATACGCAGTATTTT
CDR3: CAWRERGRTDTQYF
V: TRBV30
size: -
J: TRBJ2-3
D: TRBD2